A single sample gave rise to the 6 T cell receptor beta chains below, sequenced in a study of blood T cells in healthy people across ages. A second PCR, run for about 7 to 11 cycles, used a sample-barcoded 5' primer plus a J-beta primer mix. MiXCR, applied by TCRdb to the 5' RACE reads, yields one record per CDR3 protein. The repertoire holds about 1.5 million distinct CDR3 sequences, around 40% seen once, with less than 5% in the top ten. Sequencing was carried out using blood. The source of these receptors is a woman aged 18-30 years in good health.

The J gene is TRBJ2-1, the V gene TRBV24-1, with 9 bases that match TRBD1. The CDR3 consists of 19 residues. In germline, CDR1 is KGHDR, CDR2 SFDVKD. V lost 0 bases, J lost 7 bases, and 15 bases stayed unmatched. CDR3: CATSDLGEIGQGKRNEQFF. The CDR3 DNA reads TGTGCCACCAGTGATTTGGGGGAAATCGGACAGGGGAAGCGTAATGAGCAGTTCTTC.

The genes are TRBV29-1 and TRBJ2-1, with 7 bases lining up with TRBD1. This CDR3 is built from 14 residues. Germline loops: CDR1 SQVTM, CDR2 ANQGSEA. Trimming cost V 5 bases and J 4 bases; bases outside gene matches: 8. CDR3 region: CSVTGTEGYNEQFF. CDR3 in DNA: TGCAGCGTTACCGGGACAGAAGGATACAATGAGCAGTTCTTC.

This clonotype was seen a handful of times. The V gene is TRBV13, the J gene TRBJ2-1; a possible D gene is TRBD1 (5 bases). Trimming shortened V by 0 bases and J by 5 bases, and 11 bases separated the two germline ends. The CDR3 contains 15 residues. Germline CDR1 PRHDT, CDR2 FYEKMQ (reference sequence). CDR3 nucleotide sequence: TGTGCCAGCAGCTTAGGCCTAGACAGAAACAATGAGCAGTTCTTC. This encodes CASSLGLDRNNEQFF. Filled out from reference TRBV13 and TRBJ2-1, the complete variable domain reads AAGVIQSPRHLIKEKRETATLKCYPIPRHDTVYWYQQGPGQDPQFLISFYEKMQSDKGSIPDRFSAQQFSDYHSELNMSSLELGDSALYFCASSLGLDRNNEQFFGPGTRLTVL.

This clonotype was detected only a few times. The CDR3 sequence is CSADQAVDQPQHF. DNA of the CDR3: TGCAGTGCTGACCAGGCAGTAGATCAGCCCCAGCATTTT. V is TRBV20-1 and J is TRBJ1-5; unclear D gene. Deletions cut 5 bases from V and 5 bases from J, with 13 bases between. The CDR3 runs 13 residues. Germline V gene lookup returns CDR1 DFQATT and CDR2 SNEGSKA (reference sequence).

This sequence joins TRBV29-1 and TRBJ2-6; D perhaps matches TRBD1 (5 bases). The CDR3 loop spans 14 amino acids. Trimming removed 4 bases from V and 2 bases from J, with 9 bases in between. Germline CDR1 reads SQVTM; CDR2 reads ANQGSEA. This chain's CDR3 is CSVVRDTGANVLTF. In nucleotides, the CDR3 is TGCAGCGTTGTCAGGGATACTGGGGCCAACGTCCTGACTTTC.

This chain connects TRBV4-1 to TRBJ2-7; 8 bases align to TRBD1. CDR1 is MGHRA, CDR2 YSYEKL, per germline. V trimming: 2 bases; J trimming: 2 bases; junction bases outside the gene matches: 8. The CDR3 is 16 residues long. In nucleotides, the CDR3 is TGCGCCAGCAGCCAACTTTCGGCAGGGGGCCCCTACGAGCAGTACTTC. It encodes CASSQLSAGGPYEQYF.